Below, 11 T cell receptor beta chains from the same sample are listed, as sequenced in a study of graft-versus-host responses after intestinal transplantation. Antigens for these TCRs are unknown. Assay used: immunoSEQ multiplex PCR; TCRdb lists only in-frame clones, some missing. The sample lists 50,000 to 80,000 clones, more than 90% occurring once. The sequenced sample was unstimulated CD8+ T cells sorted from spleen or lymph node cells, obtained before transplant. The receptor source for this set is a human donor who was the organ donor for an intestinal transplant.

The chain employs TRBV5-6 and TRBJ2-7; TRBD1 might be the D (5 bases). CDR1 is SGHDT and CDR2 is YYEEEE in the germline V gene. The CDR3 is 14 amino acids. V dropped 0 bases and J dropped 4 bases, with 11 bases sitting between them. The CDR3 DNA is TGTGCCAGCAGCTTGGGACAGAGACTGTACGAGCAGTACTTC. Translating it yields CASSLGQRLYEQYF.

The chain carries TRBV11-1 and TRBJ2-5; possible D gene TRBD2, 6 bases. V was pared by 4 bases and J by 3 bases, with 12 bases between. This CDR3 spans 14 amino acids. Per the germline V gene, CDR1 is SGHAT and CDR2 is FQDESV (reference sequence). CDR3 in DNA: TGTGCCAGCAGCTCCCCCCCGGGGGAAGAGACCCAGTACTTC. This gives the protein CASSSPPGEETQYF.

V gene TRBV28 combines with J gene TRBJ1-1; D is unresolved. The germline gives CDR1 MDHEN, CDR2 SYDVKM. V shed 1 base and J shed 0 bases, with 6 bases lying between them. This CDR3 spans 14 amino acids. The CDR3 spells CASSLYSMNTEAFF. The CDR3 DNA sequence: TGTGCCAGCAGTTTATACAGTATGAACACTGAAGCTTTCTTT.

J is TRBJ2-7 and V is TRBV19, with D possibly being TRBD1 (7 bases). V shed 3 bases and J shed 3 bases, with 12 bases lying between them. The CDR3 spans 14 residues. Per the germline V gene, CDR1 is LNHDA and CDR2 is SQIVND (reference sequence). This chain's CDR3 is CASSIAGTVYEQYF. The CDR3 nucleotides read TGTGCCAGTAGTATTGCGGGGACAGTCTACGAGCAGTACTTC.

In the case of this clone: The identical CDR3 is also encoded by other nucleotide sequences in the sample. This chain links TRBV28 with TRBJ2-2; 10 nucleotides match TRBD2. Losses at the gene ends were 6 bases for V and 5 bases for J; bases not matched to a gene: 9. This CDR3 region has 16 residues. Per germline, CDR1 MDHEN and CDR2 SYDVKM. The CDR3 nucleotides read TGTGCCAGCAGCTTCCCTAGCGGGAGAGGAACCGGGGAGCTGTTTTTT. Residues: CASSFPSGRGTGELFF.

The rearrangement joins TRBV7-6 to TRBJ1-2; D may be TRBD1 (5 bases). The CDR3 spans 20 residues. Germline assignment: CDR1 SGHVS and CDR2 FNYEAQ. Trimming took 5 bases from V and 2 from J, leaving 30 bases between them. Written as DNA, the CDR3 is TGTGCCAGCAGCCCCACCACGGGGGGGGGACTGAAAACGCCAAACTATGGCTACACCTTC. Amino acids: CASSPTTGGGLKTPNYGYTF.

The chain links TRBV4-3 to TRBJ2-1, with 8 positions matching TRBD2. The germline V gene encodes CDR1 LGHNA and CDR2 YSLEER. CDR3 length: 18 amino acids. Losses at the gene ends were 0 bases for V and 3 bases for J; bases not matched to a gene: 10. CDR3 sequence reads: CASSQDGSGTRVYNEQFF. For the CDR3, the DNA is TGCGCCAGCAGCCAAGACGGGAGCGGGACTAGGGTCTACAATGAGCAGTTCTTC.

This clone was observed once. This chain uses TRBV30 with TRBJ2-3; no reliable D call. This CDR3 is 13 amino acids long. CDR1 and CDR2 from the germline V gene are GTSNPN and SVGIG (reference sequence). The ends were cut back, 4 bases at V and 2 bases at J, with 10 bases in the middle. CDR3 loop: CAWTSGVTDTQYF. CDR3 bases: TGTGCCTGGACTAGTGGTGTCACAGATACGCAGTATTTT.

This chain connects TRBV6-4 to TRBJ2-5, with a weak D call TRBD2 (6 bases). The germline V and J ends were trimmed by 5 bases and 1 base, with 8 bases remaining between them. This CDR3 comprises 13 residues. Germline CDR1 reads MRHNA; CDR2 reads SNTAGT. CDR3 DNA sequence: TGTGCCAGCAGTCGGGACTCCCAAGAGACCCAGTACTTC. Protein product: CASSRDSQETQYF.

The chain employs TRBV28 and TRBJ2-1; D remains ambiguous. V lost 5 bases and J 5 bases, leaving 4 bases between the germline ends. The CDR3 sequence is 11 residues long. CDR1 and CDR2 (germline): MDHEN, SYDVKM. CDR3 sequence: CASSENNEQFF. In DNA form, the CDR3 reads TGTGCCAGCAGTGAGAACAATGAGCAGTTCTTC. Based on the CDR3 plus reference TRBV28 and TRBJ2-1, the full variable domain is DVKVTQSSRYLVKRTGEKVFLECVQDMDHENMFWYRQDPGLGLRLIYFSYDVKMKEKGDIPEGYSVSREKKERFSLILESASTNQTSMYLCASSENNEQFFGPGTRLTVL.

The rearrangement joins TRBV5-4 to TRBJ2-7; D may be TRBD1 (5 bases). The V end lost 0 bases, the J end lost 2 bases, and 18 bases lay between the germline ends. The germline V gene has CDR1 SGHNT and CDR2 YYREEE (reference sequence). The CDR3 runs 17 residues. CDR3 amino acids: CASSLVAFPRVPYEQYF. The CDR3 bases are TGTGCCAGCAGCTTGGTAGCTTTTCCCAGGGTTCCCTACGAGCAGTACTTC.